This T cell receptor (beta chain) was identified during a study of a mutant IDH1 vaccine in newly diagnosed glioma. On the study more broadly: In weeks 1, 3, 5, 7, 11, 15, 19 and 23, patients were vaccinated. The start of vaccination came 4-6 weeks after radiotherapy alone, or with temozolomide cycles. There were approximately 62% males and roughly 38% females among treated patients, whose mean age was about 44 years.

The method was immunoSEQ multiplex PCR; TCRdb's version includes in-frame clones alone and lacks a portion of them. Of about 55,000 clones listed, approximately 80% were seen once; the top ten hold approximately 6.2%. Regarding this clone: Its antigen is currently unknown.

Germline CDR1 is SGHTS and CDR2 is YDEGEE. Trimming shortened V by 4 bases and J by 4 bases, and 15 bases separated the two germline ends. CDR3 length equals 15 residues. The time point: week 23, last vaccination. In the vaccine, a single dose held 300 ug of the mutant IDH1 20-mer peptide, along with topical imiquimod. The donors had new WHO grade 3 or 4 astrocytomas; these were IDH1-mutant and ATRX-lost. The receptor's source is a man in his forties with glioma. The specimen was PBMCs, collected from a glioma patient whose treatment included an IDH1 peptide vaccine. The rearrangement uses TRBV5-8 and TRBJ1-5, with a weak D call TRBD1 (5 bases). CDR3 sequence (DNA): TGTGCCAGCAGCCCACGGAGGGGAGGAAATCAGCCCCAGCATTTT. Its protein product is CASSPRRGGNQPQHF.